These 13 T cell receptor beta chains were sequenced from one sample in a study of blood T cell repertoires in COVID-19. Using immunoSEQ multiplex PCR, the repertoire was profiled, and TCRdb retains in-frame clones only, with some absent. This table holds hundreds of thousands of clones, just over 85% found once. Material for sequencing was peripheral blood. The source of these receptors is a woman in her thirties with active or convalescent COVID-19.

CDR3 coding DNA: TGTGCCAGCAGCTTATTTGGCCAACCCAGCTCCTACAATGAGCAGTTCTTC. Amino acid sequence: CASSLFGQPSSYNEQFF. This sequence joins TRBV7-2 and TRBJ2-1; D unclear. CDR1 is SGHTA, CDR2 FQGNSA, per germline. The CDR3 sequence is 17 residues long. V was pared by 2 bases and J by 0 bases, with 14 bases between.

The chain joins TRBV29-1 to TRBJ1-2, with D unclear. CDR3 length equals 11 residues. Germline-derived CDR1 and CDR2 are SQVTM and ANQGSEA. Trimming took off 4 bases at V and 3 bases at J, with 6 bases between the two ends. The chain's CDR3 is CSVAVDYGYTF. In DNA form, the CDR3 reads TGCAGCGTTGCGGTGGACTATGGCTACACCTTC.

The table lists this clone with a few counts. V usage is TRBV7-9 and J usage is TRBJ1-4; D is unclear. Germline V lookup: CDR1 SEHNR, CDR2 FQNEAQ (reference sequence). Trimming took 2 bases from V and 2 from J, leaving 9 bases between them. The CDR3 contains 15 residues. CDR3 region: CASSLKRETNEKLFF. The CDR3 bases are TGTGCCAGCAGCTTAAAAAGGGAGACTAATGAAAAACTGTTTTTT.

The chain couples TRBV7-8 to TRBJ1-4, with TRBD1 as a possible D gene (5 bases). In germline, CDR1 is SGHVS, CDR2 FQNEAQ. The CDR3 runs to 15 residues. Between the trimmed V and J ends, which lost 2 bases and 5 bases, there was a span of 12 bases. Here the CDR3 DNA reads TGTGCCAGCAGCTTACCCCGACAGACAAATGAAAAACTGTTTTTT. Translating it yields CASSLPRQTNEKLFF.

This chain uses TRBV19 with TRBJ2-7; 7 bases line up with TRBD2. CDR1 is LNHDA and CDR2 is SQIVND in the germline V gene (reference sequence). The CDR3 loop spans 13 amino acids. The V segment lost 5 bases and the J segment 6 bases; nucleotides outside the gene matches: 7. CDR3: CASSFGGEGEQYF. In DNA, the CDR3 is TGTGCCAGTAGTTTTGGGGGGGAGGGCGAGCAGTACTTC.

This chain joins TRBV29-1 and TRBJ1-2; perhaps TRBD1 as D (6 bases). V was clipped by 3 bases and J by 2 bases, with 16 bases between them. The CDR3 runs to 15 residues. Germline-derived CDR1 and CDR2 are SQVTM and ANQGSEA. This CDR3 reads CSVDIGRGANYGYTF. The CDR3 DNA reads TGCAGCGTTGACATAGGGCGGGGGGCAAACTATGGCTACACCTTC.

The chain uses TRBV6-1 and TRBJ2-7, with a weak D call TRBD2 (6 bases). CDR3 length: 16 residues. Trimming removed 3 bases from V and 2 bases from J, with 17 bases in between. Germline V gene sequence: CDR1 MNHNS, CDR2 SASEGT. In DNA form, the CDR3 reads TGTGCCAGCAGTGACCAAGCGGGTAGCGGAGCCTACGAGCAGTACTTC. Protein product: CASSDQAGSGAYEQYF.

This clone was counted once. CDR3: CASSQGLAGAGEQYF. The CDR3 DNA reads TGTGCCAGCAGCCAGGGACTAGCGGGAGCTGGCGAGCAGTACTTC. V and J are TRBV4-2 and TRBJ2-7; TRBD2 aligns across 14 bases. CDR3 size: 15 residues. Unmatched junction bases numbered 4, after V lost 3 bases and J lost 6 bases. CDR1 and CDR2 (germline): LGHNA, YNFKEQ.

The table lists this clone with a count of one. The V call is TRBV5-1, the J call TRBJ2-1; the match to TRBD2 covers 7 bases. Unmatched junction bases numbered 8, after V lost 2 bases and J lost 6 bases. This CDR3 spans 15 amino acids. The germline V gene encodes CDR1 SGHRS and CDR2 YFSETQ. The CDR3 DNA sequence: TGCGCCAGCAGCTTCGGGGGGAGTGGAGGCAATGAGCAGTTCTTC. Translated: CASSFGGSGGNEQFF.

The chain links TRBV2 to TRBJ2-3; 8 bases fit TRBD2. Germline loops: CDR1 SNHLY, CDR2 FYNNEI. CDR3 size: 14 residues. Unmatched junction bases numbered 5, after V lost 7 bases and J lost 2 bases. For the CDR3, the DNA is TGTGCCAGCATCTTAGCGGGGAACACAGATACGCAGTATTTT. Amino acids: CASILAGNTDTQYF. The variable domain in full, with the rest retrieved from reference TRBV2 and TRBJ2-3, is EPEVTQTPSHQVTQMGQEVILRCVPISNHLYFYWYRQILGQKVEFLVSFYNNEISEKSEIFDDQFSVERPDGSNFTLKIRSTKLEDSAMYFCASILAGNTDTQYFGPGTRLTVL.

This clone has just a few counts. The rearrangement links TRBV10-1 to TRBJ1-1, with 9 bases aligning to TRBD1. The CDR3 is 12 amino acids. The V gene's germline CDR1 is WNHNN and CDR2 SYGVQD (reference sequence). Trimming cost V 4 bases and J 9 bases; bases outside gene matches: 3. The CDR3 sequence: CASSVGTGQAFF. CDR3 coding DNA: TGCGCCAGCAGTGTTGGGACAGGGCAAGCTTTCTTT.

This chain joins TRBV6-5 and TRBJ1-4; 7 nucleotides line up with TRBD1. The germline gives CDR1 MNHEY, CDR2 SVGAGI. The CDR3 extends over 15 amino acids. Trimming removed 6 bases from V and 0 bases from J; junction bases left unmatched: 4. The CDR3 nucleotides read TGTGCCAGCAGCGGGACAGCCGCAACTAATGAAAAACTGTTTTTT. Protein: CASSGTAATNEKLFF.

This clone turned up a few times. The chain combines TRBV10-3 with TRBJ1-4; 7 bases are shared with TRBD1. The CDR3 runs 17 residues. Losses at the gene ends were 6 bases for V and 0 bases for J; bases not matched to a gene: 10. Germline V gene sequence: CDR1 ENHRY, CDR2 SYGVKD. The CDR3 loop is CAISPQDRKATNEKLFF. CDR3 DNA: TGTGCCATCAGCCCACAGGACAGGAAGGCAACTAATGAAAAACTGTTTTTT.